This T cell receptor (beta chain) was captured by sequencing in a study of early T cells in non-severe SARS-CoV-2 infection. Study-level information: Sequenced bulk RNA came from whole blood that was unsorted, and chains were unpaired.

CDR3 length equals 15 residues. TCRdb processed the 5' RACE reads anew with MiXCR; each CDR3 protein has one entry. This sample has about 46,000 distinct CDR3 sequences, with over 5% found just once. The receptor comes from an adult who was a healthcare worker with PCR-confirmed SARS-CoV-2 infection or an uninfected control (not recorded which). The chain carries TRBV21-1 and TRBJ2-4; the table's D gene call, TRBD1, was not cross checked with the DNA. TRBV21-1 is described as a pseudogene. The sample was whole blood, taken at baseline. CDR3 loop: CASSKVPGGRNIQYF. The CDR3 coding sequence is TGTGCCAGCAGCAAAGTACCGGGGGGTCGGAACATTCAGTACTTC.